The present entry profiles one T cell receptor (beta chain) with its context. This record comes from a study of T cells expressing NK-cell markers. Study-level information: Sorted T-cell subsets CD3+CD56+NKG2C+, CD3+CD56+NKG2C- and CD3+CD56-NKG2C+ were TCR beta-sequenced.

From germline, CDR1 is ENHRY and CDR2 SYGVKD. The CDR3 is 13 amino acids. With the 5' RACE reads reprocessed, TCRdb shows one record per CDR3 protein and no DNA. This listing includes about 380,000 distinct CDR3 sequences. The receptor comes from a man aged 18-75 years in good health. Input material: blood T cells: a sorted CD56 or NKG2C T cell subset, CD4+ or CD8+ T cells, or bulk PBMC T cells (not recorded which). This chain connects TRBV10-3 to TRBJ2-3. The CDR3 is CAISEAPVDTQYF.